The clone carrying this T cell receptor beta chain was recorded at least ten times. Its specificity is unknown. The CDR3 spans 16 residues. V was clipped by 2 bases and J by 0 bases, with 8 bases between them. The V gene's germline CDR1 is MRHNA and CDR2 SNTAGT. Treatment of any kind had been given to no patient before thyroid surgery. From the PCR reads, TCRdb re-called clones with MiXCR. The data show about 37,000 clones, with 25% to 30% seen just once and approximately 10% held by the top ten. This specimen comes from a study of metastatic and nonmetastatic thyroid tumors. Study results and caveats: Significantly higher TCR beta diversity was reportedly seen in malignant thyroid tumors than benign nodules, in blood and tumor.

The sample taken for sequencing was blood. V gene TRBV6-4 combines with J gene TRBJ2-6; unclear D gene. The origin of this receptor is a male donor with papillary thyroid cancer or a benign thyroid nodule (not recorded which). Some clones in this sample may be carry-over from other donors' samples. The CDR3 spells CASSDTHRSGANVLTF. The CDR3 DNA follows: TGTGCCAGCAGTGACACCCATCGCTCTGGGGCCAACGTCCTGACTTTC.